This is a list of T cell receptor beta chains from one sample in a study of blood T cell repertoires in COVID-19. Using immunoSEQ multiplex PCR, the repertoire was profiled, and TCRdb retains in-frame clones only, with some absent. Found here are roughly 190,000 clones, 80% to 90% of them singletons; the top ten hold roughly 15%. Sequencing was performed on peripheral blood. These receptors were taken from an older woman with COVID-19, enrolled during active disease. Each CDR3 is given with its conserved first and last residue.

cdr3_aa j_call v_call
CASSTTDRGSFF TRBJ1-2 TRBV28
CASSSVQGRSNQPQHF TRBJ1-5 TRBV28
CASSIRGPKKPQHF TRBJ1-5 TRBV19
CASTTLAGTNEQFF TRBJ2-1 TRBV7-2
CASGFNFVQFF TRBJ2-1 TRBV12-5
CSGVTGNNEQFF TRBJ2-1 TRBV29-1
CASSPGPTNTEAFF TRBJ1-1 TRBV3-1/TRBV3-2
CASSYSAGTEAFF TRBJ1-1 TRBV6-5
CASSTTGPGSPLHF TRBJ1-6 TRBV19
CATGGPPLHF TRBJ1-6 TRBV10-2
CASSLATTSGANEQFF TRBJ2-1 TRBV7-9
CASTPYAGAAEAFF TRBJ1-1 TRBV11-1
CASSSEQGAVDEQYF TRBJ2-7 TRBV18
CASHEGVRASSYNEQFF TRBJ2-1 TRBV5-1
CASSRDGGSGRGYTF TRBJ1-2 TRBV6-5
CASSPGQDNEQFF TRBJ2-1 TRBV18
CASSRGQGSSTEAFF TRBJ1-1 TRBV5-1
CATSPGTGMNTEAFF TRBJ1-1 TRBV24-1
CASSRTGVTEAFF TRBJ1-1 TRBV6-2/TRBV6-3
CASSHRNTEAFF TRBJ1-1 TRBV7-9
CASRWASSDNEQFF TRBJ2-1 TRBV28
CASKGPLNTGELFF TRBJ2-2 TRBV2
CASSSGSGGSYGYTF TRBJ1-2 TRBV3-1/TRBV3-2
CAWSVQRRGESPLHF TRBJ1-6 TRBV30
CASSLTGGTNYGYTF TRBJ1-2 TRBV28
CASSLQGNEQFF TRBJ2-1 TRBV27
CASRAGTESYNEQFF TRBJ2-1 TRBV2
CASSQEDRNTEAFF TRBJ1-1 TRBV3-1/TRBV3-2
CSVQGQGRGETQYF TRBJ2-5 TRBV29-1
CASSIPGAGELFF TRBJ2-2 TRBV19
CASSLNRATEAFF TRBJ1-1 TRBV7-7
CAREQGSSYNEQFF TRBJ2-1 TRBV2
CAWGGQGALEQYF TRBJ2-7 TRBV30
CASSRQQATNEKLFF TRBJ1-4 TRBV18
CASSRQELPEAFF TRBJ1-1 TRBV2
CASSLRDRAEQYF TRBJ2-7 TRBV7-6
CASSLSRDYGYTF TRBJ1-2 TRBV7-2